Listed below are T cell receptor beta chains from one sample, sequenced in a study of human T cells and chemical hapten exposure. TCRdb passed the RACE reads through MiXCR, listing each CDR3 protein once. The sample yields roughly 100,000 distinct CDR3 sequences, around 12% seen once. The sequenced sample was whole blood, obtained in connection with sensitization to the hapten diphenylcyclopropenone (DPC). Receptors originate from a woman aged 45-65 years with alopecia areata. Some clones in this sample may be carry-over from other donors' samples. Both conserved end residues are part of each CDR3. The D gene is left open where the match is weak. For some rows the clone size is stated as once, few or many, or as a class when expanded; others skip it.

CASSNPVNTEAFF	TGTGCCAGCAGCAACCCTGTGAACACTGAAGCTTTCTTT	few	-	TRBV6-2/TRBV6-3	TRBJ1-1
CASSLAAGGPYMNTEAFF	TGTGCCAGCAGCTTAGCGGCAGGGGGGCCCTATATGAACACTGAAGCTTTCTTT	-	TRBD1	TRBV11-3	TRBJ1-1
CASSQTATGELFF	TGTGCCAGCAGCCAAACTGCTACCGGGGAGCTGTTTTTT	few	-	TRBV3-1	TRBJ2-2
CASSPNRGRLAGSSYEQYF	TGTGCCAGCAGCCCGAATCGGGGCAGACTAGCGGGAAGTTCCTACGAGCAGTACTTC	few	TRBD2	TRBV6-2/TRBV6-3	TRBJ2-7
CASSPRVRGSDNSPLHF	TGTGCCAGCTCACCACGAGTTAGGGGATCCGATAATTCACCCCTCCACTTT	-	-	TRBV18	TRBJ1-6
CASIPQGAYGYTF	TGCGCCAGCATTCCACAGGGGGCCTATGGCTACACCTTC	-	TRBD1	TRBV10-2	TRBJ1-2
CASSVRRGAETQYF	TGCGCCAGCAGCGTACGTAGGGGTGCAGAGACCCAGTACTTC	-	-	TRBV5-1	TRBJ2-5
CASSSPGGIGGNTIYF	TGTGCCAGCAGTTCCCCAGGGGGGATTGGTGGAAACACCATATATTTT	few	TRBD1	TRBV6-6	TRBJ1-3
CASTYGPTSAQFF	TGTGCCAGCACCTACGGACCCACCAGCGCGCAGTTCTTC	few	-	TRBV2	TRBJ2-1
CASSFTGIQPQHF	TGTGCCAGCAGTTTTACAGGGATTCAGCCCCAGCATTTT	-	-	TRBV27	TRBJ1-5
CASSPSNIPTPYF	TGTGCCAGCAGTCCCTCTAATATACCGACGCCGTACTTC	many	-	TRBV27	TRBJ2-7
CSARQFSNEQFF	TGCAGTGCTAGACAGTTCTCCAATGAGCAGTTCTTC	few	-	TRBV20-1	TRBJ2-1
CASSPPGYMSPLHF	TGTGCCAGCAGCCCCCCGGGGTATATGTCACCCCTCCACTTT	-	-	TRBV3-1	TRBJ1-6
CASSLGLADTQYF	TGTGCCAGCAGTCTTGGACTAGCGGATACGCAGTATTTT	few	TRBD2	TRBV12-3/TRBV12-4	TRBJ2-3
CASSLPSGRGQETQYF	TGTGCCAGCAGCCTGCCGTCGGGCAGGGGACAAGAGACCCAGTACTTC	few	-	TRBV4-2	TRBJ2-5
CASSSLQGAILANEQFF	TGTGCCAGCAGTTCCCTACAGGGGGCGATTCTAGCTAATGAGCAGTTCTTC	-	TRBD1	TRBV6-2/TRBV6-3	TRBJ2-1
CASSLAGGIQETQYF	TGTGCCAGCAGCTTGGCGGGGGGCATCCAAGAGACCCAGTACTTC	-	TRBD2	TRBV6-5	TRBJ2-5
CSAATGKNGHEQYF	TGCAGTGCAGCGACAGGGAAGAATGGCCACGAGCAGTACTTC	-	TRBD1	TRBV20-1	TRBJ2-7
CASSPHLGGAQNTGELFF	TGTGCCAGCAGTCCACATTTAGGAGGAGCCCAGAACACCGGGGAGCTGTTTTTT	few	-	TRBV12-3/TRBV12-4	TRBJ2-2
CSVDSSAQETQYF	TGCAGCGTTGATTCTAGCGCCCAAGAGACCCAGTACTTC	-	-	TRBV29-1	TRBJ2-5